The rows below give T cell receptor beta chains drawn from one sample of a study of monozygotic twins with inflammatory bowel disease. TCRdb reprocessed the 5' RACE reads, with one entry per CDR3 protein and no DNA. The table for this sample gives about 150,000 distinct CDR3 sequences. The sequenced sample was blood. The receptor source for this set is a human donor with ulcerative colitis or Crohn's disease, or a healthy co-twin of an affected twin (not recorded which). The CDR3 runs from the conserved cysteine through the conserved F or W.

J	V	CDR3
TRBJ2-7	TRBV4-2	CASSQEVDRYYEQYF
TRBJ1-1	TRBV10-3	CAISSAANTEAFF
TRBJ1-1	TRBV5-1	CASSSDAQGTEAFF
TRBJ2-7	TRBV5-1	CASSLVAGSSREQYF
TRBJ2-7	TRBV29-1	CSVEGADYEQYF
TRBJ2-2	TRBV5-1	CASQAGAPTGELFF
TRBJ2-7	TRBV12-3/TRBV12-4	CASSTGQGSAEQYF
TRBJ2-5	TRBV11-2	CASSLDPASGQETQYF
TRBJ2-3	TRBV5-1	CASSLEGAGGPTDTQYF
TRBJ2-4	TRBV7-2	CASSPRDWENIQYF
TRBJ2-3	TRBV7-2	CASSFDYYTDTQYF
TRBJ2-7	TRBV7-8	CASSPRTSGSLYEQYF
TRBJ2-7	TRBV25-1	CASSEGLAPTYEQYF
TRBJ2-3	TRBV12-3/TRBV12-4	CASSFSASGASTDTQYF
TRBJ2-5	TRBV5-5	CASITSGRGRETHYF